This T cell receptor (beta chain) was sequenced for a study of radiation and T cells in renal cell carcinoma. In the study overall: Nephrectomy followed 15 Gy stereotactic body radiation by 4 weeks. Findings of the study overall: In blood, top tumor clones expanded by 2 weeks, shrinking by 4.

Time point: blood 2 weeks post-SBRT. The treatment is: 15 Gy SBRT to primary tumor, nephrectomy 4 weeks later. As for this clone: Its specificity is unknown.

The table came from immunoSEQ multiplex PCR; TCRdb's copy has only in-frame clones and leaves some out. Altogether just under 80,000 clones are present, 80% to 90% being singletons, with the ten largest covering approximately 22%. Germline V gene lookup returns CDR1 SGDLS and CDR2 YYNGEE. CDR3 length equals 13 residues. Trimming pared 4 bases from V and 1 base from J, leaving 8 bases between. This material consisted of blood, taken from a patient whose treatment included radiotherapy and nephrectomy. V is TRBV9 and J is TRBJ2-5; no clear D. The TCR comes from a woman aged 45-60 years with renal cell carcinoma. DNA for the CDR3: TGTGCCAGCAGCACCACCCCCCAAGAGACCCAGTACTTC. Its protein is CASSTTPQETQYF.